These 24 T cell receptor beta chains were sequenced from one sample in a study of cytomegalovirus exposure and HLA in healthy donors. PCR used 60 Vbeta primers and 13 Jbeta primers. TCRdb's table, derived via immunoSEQ multiplex PCR, lists solely in-frame clones and lacks some. The sample consists of approximately 170,000 clones, roughly 80% of them appearing once. Sequenced input: PBMCs. These receptors were taken from a male donor in good health and CMV-seronegative.

This clone has just a few counts. The chain uses TRBV6-5 and TRBJ2-7, with 8 bases that match TRBD2. The CDR3 has 14 residues. Germline V CDR1 and CDR2: MNHEY, SVGAGI. Trimming cost V 6 bases and J 3 bases; bases outside gene matches: 7. The CDR3 region is CASSKLTSGYEQYF. As DNA, the CDR3 is TGTGCCAGCAGCAAATTAACTAGCGGCTACGAGCAGTACTTC.

The CDR3 loop reads CASSARVKSGNTIYF. CDR3 bases: TGTGCCAGCAGTGCCAGGGTGAAATCCGGAAACACCATATATTTT. The chain joins TRBV6-1 to TRBJ1-3; D is possibly TRBD1 (5 bases). Trimming took 4 bases from V and 4 from J, leaving 14 bases between them. Germline V gene lookup returns CDR1 MNHNS and CDR2 SASEGT. CDR3 length: 15 amino acids.

This clone was seen just once. The genes are TRBV7-9 and TRBJ2-5; 13 bases fit TRBD2. After removal of 5 bases from V and 0 bases from J, the junction contained 6 bases not matched to a gene. CDR1 is SEHNR and CDR2 is FQNEAQ in the germline V gene (reference sequence). The CDR3 loop spans 17 amino acids. The chain's CDR3 is CASSPGTSGADQETQYF. The CDR3 region has the DNA TGTGCCAGCAGCCCGGGGACTAGCGGGGCCGACCAAGAGACCCAGTACTTC. The whole variable domain, remainder taken from reference TRBV7-9 and TRBJ2-5, is DTGVSQNPRHKITKRGQNVTFRCDPISEHNRLYWYRQTLGQGPEFLTYFQNEAQLEKSRLLSDRFSAERPKGSFSTLEIQRTEQGDSAMYLCASSPGTSGADQETQYFGPGTRLLVL.

The chain combines TRBV7-2 with TRBJ1-6; 9 nucleotides agree with TRBD1. The ends lost 0 bases at V and 7 bases at J; junction bases unmatched: 4. Germline-derived CDR1 and CDR2 are SGHTA and FQGNSA. The CDR3 has 16 amino acids. The CDR3 DNA sequence: TGTGCCAGCAGCTTAGCAGGGACAGGGCCAAATTCACCCCTCCACTTT. Amino acids: CASSLAGTGPNSPLHF. Together with reference TRBV7-2 and TRBJ1-6, the CDR3 gives the full variable domain: GAGVSQSPSNKVTEKGKDVELRCDPISGHTALYWYRQSLGQGLEFLIYFQGNSAPDKSGLPSDRFSAERTGGSVSTLTIQRTQQEDSAVYLCASSLAGTGPNSPLHFGNGTRLTVT.

This clone was recorded only once. The germline gene is not matched at one end of the junction; a read error may be the cause. This chain joins TRBV29-1 and TRBJ2-5, with 8 bases lining up with TRBD1. The CDR3 loop spans 13 amino acids. Germline CDR1 is SQVTM and CDR2 is ANQGSEA. CDR3 bases: TGCAGCGACCGCGCAGGGGGCCAAGAGGCCCAGTACTTC. Its translation is CSDRAGGQEAQYF.

This chain links TRBV6-6 with TRBJ2-7; 7 bases map to TRBD1. Trimming took 1 base from V and 6 from J; bases not matched to a gene: 6. The CDR3 length is 14 residues. CDR1 and CDR2 (germline): MNHNY, SVGAGI (reference sequence). The CDR3 nucleotides read TGTGCCAGCAGTTACTTGGGACAGCGGTCCGAGCAGTACTTC. Amino acids: CASSYLGQRSEQYF.

This sequence joins TRBV28 and TRBJ1-5; no reliable D call. Between the trimmed V and J ends, which lost 7 bases and 0 bases, there was a span of 16 bases. This CDR3 is built from 16 residues. Germline V gene lookup returns CDR1 MDHEN and CDR2 SYDVKM. The CDR3 here is CASIESSSYSNQPQHF. For the CDR3, the DNA is TGTGCCAGCATCGAATCCAGTTCATATAGCAATCAGCCCCAGCATTTT.

The chain joins TRBV28 to TRBJ2-7, with D tentatively TRBD2 (5 bases). The V gene's germline CDR1 is MDHEN and CDR2 SYDVKM. V was shortened by 5 bases and J by 6 bases, with 20 bases between the two germline ends. This CDR3 comprises 15 residues. CDR3 in amino acids: CASSIILGRRSEQYF. In DNA, the CDR3 is TGTGCCAGCAGTATTATTTTGGGCAGGAGGTCCGAGCAGTACTTC.

The chain recombines TRBV4-1 with TRBJ2-1, with TRBD2 matching 8 bases. J gave up 3 bases and V 1 base, and 14 bases lay outside the gene matches. The germline CDR1 and CDR2 sequences are MGHRA and YSYEKL. The CDR3 extends over 19 amino acids. The CDR3 region has the DNA TGCGCCAGCAGCCAAGGTCTAGCGGGTCCTAGGGGCTTCTACAATGAGCAGTTCTTC. Translated, it gives CASSQGLAGPRGFYNEQFF.

The V and J genes are TRBV5-5 and TRBJ1-2; TRBD1 agrees at 9 bases. The CDR3 contains 15 residues. Trimming at V came to 3 bases and at J to 6 bases, leaving 9 bases not matched to a gene. Germline loops: CDR1 SGHKS, CDR2 YYEKEE (reference sequence). CDR3 DNA sequence: TGTGCCAGCAGCTGGGTCCGGGACAGGGTGGATGGCTACACCTTC. It specifies CASSWVRDRVDGYTF.

The rearrangement links TRBV4-1 to TRBJ1-1, with a weak D call TRBD1 (5 bases). The length of the CDR3 is 15 residues. The germline CDR1 and CDR2 sequences are MGHRA and YSYEKL. Trimming shortened V by 8 bases and J by 2 bases, and 18 bases separated the two germline ends. As DNA, the CDR3 is TGCGCCAGCTTCCCTTCGCGGGGGGAAAACACTGAAGCTTTCTTT. Its translation: CASFPSRGENTEAFF.

With respect to this clone: A junction boundary mismatches the germline segment, possibly from a read error. Other DNA sequences in this specimen translate into the identical CDR3. The genes are TRBV5-6 and TRBJ1-6; 10 nucleotides align to TRBD1. The V gene's germline CDR1 is SGHDT and CDR2 YYEEEE. The CDR3 has 14 residues. Here the CDR3 DNA reads TGCGCCAGCAGCCAGGGACAGGGGATTTCACCCCTCCACTTT. This gives the protein CASSQGQGISPLHF.

In its sample, this clone was seen once. This sequence joins TRBV2 and TRBJ2-3; no clear D. The V end was cut by 3 bases, the J end by 6 bases, with 10 bases between. The CDR3 has 13 amino acids. Germline V gene lookup returns CDR1 SNHLY and CDR2 FYNNEI. The CDR3 loop reads CASSDQAPDTQYF. The CDR3 DNA is TGTGCCAGCAGTGATCAGGCCCCCGATACGCAGTATTTT.

The V and J genes are TRBV4-2 and TRBJ2-2; 10 nucleotides match TRBD2. Losses at the gene ends were 1 base for V and 4 bases for J; bases not matched to a gene: 18. Germline CDR1 reads LGHNA; CDR2 reads YNFKEQ. This CDR3 has 21 amino acids. The CDR3: CASSQGVGGAGLAASTGELFF. The CDR3 DNA reads as TGTGCCAGCAGCCAAGGGGTGGGGGGGGCAGGACTAGCGGCTAGCACCGGGGAGCTGTTTTTT.

The CDR3 DNA reads as TGTGCCTGGAGTGTTTTGACCCAAGGACAGGGAGTGAATTCACCCCTCCACTTT. It yields the protein CAWSVLTQGQGVNSPLHF. The chain employs TRBV30 and TRBJ1-6, with TRBD1 matching 8 bases. CDR3 size: 18 residues. The V gene's germline CDR1 is GTSNPN and CDR2 SVGIG (reference sequence). V was pared by 0 bases and J by 7 bases, with 14 bases of the junction left unmatched.

This chain connects TRBV9 to TRBJ1-1; D perhaps matches TRBD1 (5 bases). V was cut by 3 bases and J by 2 bases, with 17 bases left in between. Germline lookup yields CDR1 SGDLS and CDR2 YYNGEE. The length of the CDR3 is 16 residues. CDR3 nucleotide sequence: TGTGCCAGCAGCGGGCAGGGCGAGGTTAGAAACACTGAAGCTTTCTTT. It yields the protein CASSGQGEVRNTEAFF.

The chain carries TRBV9 and TRBJ2-2; 8 bases line up with TRBD2. CDR1 is SGDLS and CDR2 is YYNGEE in the germline V gene. The CDR3 has 17 residues. V was pared by 0 bases and J by 1 base, with 5 bases of the junction left unmatched. CDR3 protein: CASSVVRGGGNTGELFF. CDR3 nucleotides: TGTGCCAGCAGCGTAGTTCGGGGGGGAGGGAACACCGGGGAGCTGTTTTTT.

This rearrangement joins TRBV10-3 to TRBJ1-4; 7 positions agree with TRBD1. The CDR3 contains 14 residues. The germline gives CDR1 ENHRY, CDR2 SYGVKD. Trimming removed 6 bases from V and 5 bases from J; junction bases left unmatched: 6. CDR3 DNA: TGTGCCATCAGCGAGGGACAGCCAAATGAAAAACTGTTTTTT. Residues: CAISEGQPNEKLFF.

The chain employs TRBV27 and TRBJ2-7; 8 bases are shared with TRBD2. Trimming cost V 5 bases and J 2 bases; bases outside gene matches: 17. Germline V CDR1 and CDR2: MNHEY, SMNVEV (reference sequence). This CDR3 is 18 amino acids long. Written as DNA, the CDR3 is TGTGCCAGCAGTGTTAAAGGCGCGGGAGGCCTTTTTCCCTACGAGCAGTACTTC. Its protein is CASSVKGAGGLFPYEQYF.

The chain has TRBV7-2 and TRBJ1-4; D gene unclear. V lost 2 bases and J 0 bases, leaving 10 bases between the germline ends. Germline CDR1 SGHTA, CDR2 FQGNSA. The CDR3 is 16 amino acids. The CDR3: CASSLSRSPTNEKLFF. The CDR3 coding sequence is TGTGCCAGCAGCTTATCGCGGTCCCCAACTAATGAAAAACTGTTTTTT.

V usage is TRBV2 and J usage is TRBJ2-1, with 10 bases lining up with TRBD2. The trim removed 10 bases at V and 2 bases at J, leaving 2 bases unmatched. The CDR3 consists of 13 residues. Germline loops: CDR1 SNHLY, CDR2 FYNNEI. The CDR3 nucleotides read TGTGCCACCAGCGGGGGGGCCTACAATGAGCAGTTCTTC. Its protein product is CATSGGAYNEQFF.

The chain is built from TRBV13 and TRBJ2-7; 11 nucleotides match TRBD2. The CDR3 sequence is 15 residues long. Germline trimming cut 5 bases from V and 7 bases from J; bases unmatched to any gene: 10. Germline CDR1 reads PRHDT; CDR2 reads FYEKMQ (reference sequence). The CDR3 region is CASSLIAGGPGEQYF. The CDR3 region has the DNA TGTGCCAGCAGCCTTATAGCGGGAGGGCCGGGTGAGCAGTACTTC.

J is TRBJ1-2 and V is TRBV11-3, with 8 nucleotides matching TRBD1. Germline V gene lookup returns CDR1 SGHNT and CDR2 YENEEA. The CDR3 length is 16 residues. The V segment lost 1 base and the J segment 4 bases; nucleotides outside the gene matches: 8. The DNA of the CDR3 is TGTGCCAGCAGCTTAGTTTGGACAGGGAGGCGCTATGGCTACACCTTC. It is translated as CASSLVWTGRRYGYTF.

The CDR3 nucleotides read TGTGCCAGCAGTCTGGGGACAGGGGGCAGTCCGTACTTC. Protein: CASSLGTGGSPYF. V gene TRBV27 combines with J gene TRBJ2-7, with TRBD1 matching 12 bases. The CDR3 has 13 residues. Germline V gives CDR1 MNHEY, CDR2 SMNVEV (reference sequence). V was pared by 5 bases and J by 12 bases, with 8 bases of the junction left unmatched.